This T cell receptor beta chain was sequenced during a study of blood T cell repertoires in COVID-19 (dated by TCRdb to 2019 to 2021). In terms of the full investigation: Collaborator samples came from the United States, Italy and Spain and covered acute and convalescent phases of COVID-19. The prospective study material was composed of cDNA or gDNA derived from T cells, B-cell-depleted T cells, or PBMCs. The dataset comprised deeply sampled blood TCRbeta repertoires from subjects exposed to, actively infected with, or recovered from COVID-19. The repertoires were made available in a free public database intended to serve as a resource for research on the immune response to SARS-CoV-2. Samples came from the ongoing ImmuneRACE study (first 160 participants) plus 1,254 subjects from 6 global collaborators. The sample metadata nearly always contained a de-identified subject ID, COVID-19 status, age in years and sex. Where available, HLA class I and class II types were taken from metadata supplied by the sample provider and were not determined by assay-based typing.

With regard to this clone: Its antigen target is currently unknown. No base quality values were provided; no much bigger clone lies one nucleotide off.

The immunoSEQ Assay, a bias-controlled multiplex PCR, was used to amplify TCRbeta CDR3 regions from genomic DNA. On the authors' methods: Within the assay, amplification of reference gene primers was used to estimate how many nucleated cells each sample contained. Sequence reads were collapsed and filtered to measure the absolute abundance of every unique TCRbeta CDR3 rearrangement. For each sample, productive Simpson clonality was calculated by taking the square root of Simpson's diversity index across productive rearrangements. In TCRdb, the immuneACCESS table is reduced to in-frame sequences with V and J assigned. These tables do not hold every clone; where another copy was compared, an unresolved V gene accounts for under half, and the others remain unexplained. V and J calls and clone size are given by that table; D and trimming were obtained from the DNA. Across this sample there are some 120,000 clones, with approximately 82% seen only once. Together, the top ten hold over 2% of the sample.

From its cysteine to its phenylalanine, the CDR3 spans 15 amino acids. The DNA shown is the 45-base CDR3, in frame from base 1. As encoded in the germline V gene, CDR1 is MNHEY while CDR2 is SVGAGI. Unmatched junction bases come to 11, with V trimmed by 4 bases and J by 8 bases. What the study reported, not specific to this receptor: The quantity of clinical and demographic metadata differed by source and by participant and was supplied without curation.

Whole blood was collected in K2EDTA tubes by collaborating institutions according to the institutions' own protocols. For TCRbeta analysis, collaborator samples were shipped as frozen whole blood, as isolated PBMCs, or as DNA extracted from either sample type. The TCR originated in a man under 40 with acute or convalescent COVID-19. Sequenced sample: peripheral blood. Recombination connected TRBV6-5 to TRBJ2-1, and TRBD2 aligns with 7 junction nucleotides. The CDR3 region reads CASSSWTRFGDEQFF. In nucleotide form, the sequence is TGTGCCAGCAGTTCCTGGACTAGGTTTGGCGATGAGCAGTTCTTC.